This entry lists 32 T cell receptor beta chains sequenced from one sample in a study of PD-1 blockade in classical Hodgkin lymphoma. Time point described: newly diagnosed, previously untreated cHL patient sample. Investigators isolated CD4+ T cells from thawed PBMCs through magnetic negative selection. Repertoires were generated with immunoSEQ multiplex PCR, while TCRdb's copy carries only in-frame clones and drops some. The repertoire holds around 16,000 clones, with about 86% as singletons. Sample: CD4+ T cells from blood. The source is a human donor with classical Hodgkin lymphoma.

The CDR3 is CASSLEWGRSTEAFF. DNA for the CDR3: TGTGCCAGCAGCTTGGAGTGGGGGCGATCCACTGAAGCTTTCTTT. The genes are TRBV5-6 and TRBJ1-1; TRBD1 might be the D (6 bases). The CDR3 has 15 amino acids. Trimming shortened V by 0 bases and J by 4 bases, and 13 bases separated the two germline ends. Germline loops: CDR1 SGHDT, CDR2 YYEEEE.

The V gene is TRBV19, the J gene TRBJ2-1; 7 nucleotides align to TRBD1. Trimming took 7 bases from V and 6 from J; bases not matched to a gene: 9. The CDR3 is 14 amino acids. Germline V gene sequence: CDR1 LNHDA, CDR2 SQIVND (reference sequence). The CDR3 DNA sequence: TGTGCCAGTATTGGGGACAGCTTTAGCAATGAGCAGTTCTTC. Amino acid sequence: CASIGDSFSNEQFF. The whole variable domain, filled in from reference TRBV19 and TRBJ2-1, reads DGGITQSPKYLFRKEGQNVTLSCEQNLNHDAMYWYRQDPGQGLRLIYYSQIVNDFQKGDIAEGYSVSREKKESFPLTVTSAQKNPTAFYLCASIGDSFSNEQFFGPGTRLTVL.

The CDR3 loop reads CASSPLGRDGAGGYTF. The DNA of the CDR3 is TGTGCCAGCAGCCCCCTGGGCCGGGACGGCGCTGGAGGCTACACCTTC. The genes are TRBV2 and TRBJ1-2; weak D call: TRBD1 (5 bases). This CDR3 is 16 amino acids long. Germline V lookup: CDR1 SNHLY, CDR2 FYNNEI. V lost 6 bases and J lost 8, with 25 bases in between.

The chain links TRBV11-2 to TRBJ2-7; 10 bases are shared with TRBD2. The CDR3 runs to 14 residues. Germline CDR1 and CDR2: SGHAT and FQNNGV. Trimming took 5 bases from V and 3 from J; bases not matched to a gene: 4. CDR3 DNA sequence: TGTGCCAGCAGCAGGACTAGCGGAGACTACGAGCAGTACTTC. It specifies CASSRTSGDYEQYF.

The chain couples TRBV7-6 to TRBJ2-5, with 7 bases that match TRBD1. CDR1 is SGHVS and CDR2 is FNYEAQ in the germline V gene. Trimming cost V 1 base and J 6 bases; bases outside gene matches: 5. The CDR3 is 14 residues long. CDR3 in amino acids: CASSLGGGAKTQYF. CDR3 nucleotide sequence: TGTGCCAGCAGCTTAGGAGGGGGCGCAAAGACCCAGTACTTC. The entire variable domain, with the rest obtained from reference TRBV7-6 and TRBJ2-5, is as follows: GAGVSQSPRYKVTKRGQDVALRCDPISGHVSLYWYRQALGQGPEFLTYFNYEAQQDKSGLPNDRFSAERPEGSISTLTIQRTEQRDSAMYRCASSLGGGAKTQYFGPGTRLLVL.

The chain combines TRBV2 with TRBJ2-7; a weak D match, TRBD1 (5 bases). The CDR3 consists of 13 residues. Germline V lookup: CDR1 SNHLY, CDR2 FYNNEI. Deletions cut 6 bases from V and 3 bases from J, with 12 bases between. CDR3 in amino acids: CASSWTLFYEQYF. For the CDR3, the DNA is TGTGCCAGCAGCTGGACACTCTTCTACGAGCAGTACTTC.

This chain uses TRBV6-6 with TRBJ1-5; D remains ambiguous. Trimming stripped 5 bases from V and 7 bases from J, with 12 bases between. The length of the CDR3 is 13 residues. The germline CDR1 and CDR2 sequences are MNHNY and SVGAGI (reference sequence). CDR3 nucleotides: TGTGCCAGCAGTCCGTCTGTGGGGCAGCCCCAGCATTTT. This encodes CASSPSVGQPQHF.

The V call is TRBV2, the J call TRBJ2-3; D not resolved. This CDR3 spans 15 amino acids. The V end was cut by 1 base, the J end by 2 bases, with 10 bases between. CDR1 is SNHLY, CDR2 FYNNEI, per germline. The CDR3 spells CASSEEAGDTDTQYF. CDR3 DNA: TGTGCCAGCAGTGAAGAGGCAGGTGACACAGATACGCAGTATTTT.

The CDR3 reads CSVPGQGAYNEQFF. In nucleotides, the CDR3 is TGCAGCGTTCCGGGACAGGGGGCCTACAATGAGCAGTTCTTC. The chain carries TRBV29-1 and TRBJ2-1; 11 nucleotides line up with TRBD1. CDR1 SQVTM and CDR2 ANQGSEA come from the germline V gene. The ends lost 5 bases at V and 2 bases at J; junction bases unmatched: 2. The CDR3 loop spans 14 amino acids.

The rearrangement uses TRBV6-1 and TRBJ1-2, with D possibly matching TRBD1 (5 bases). This CDR3 has 15 amino acids. Germline V gene data show CDR1 as MNHNS and CDR2 as SASEGT. Trimming left V 0 bases short and J 6 bases short, with 14 bases between. The CDR3 nucleotides read TGTGCCAGCAGTGAAGCCCGAGGGGTAAGGGATGGCTACACCTTC. The encoded protein is CASSEARGVRDGYTF.

This clone turned up a few times. This chain links TRBV6-1 with TRBJ1-5, with a tentative D call TRBD1 (6 bases). Germline loops: CDR1 MNHNS, CDR2 SASEGT. V gave up 5 bases and J gave up 7 bases, with 18 bases separating them. The CDR3 runs to 15 residues. The CDR3 bases are TGTGCCAGCAGTACCCTAGGGGGAAGGGAACAGCCCCAGCATTTT. Translating it yields CASSTLGGREQPQHF.

V and J are TRBV28 and TRBJ2-7; perhaps D is TRBD1 or TRBD2 (6 bases each). The V end was cut by 3 bases, the J end by 9 bases, with 21 bases between. This CDR3 has 15 amino acids. Germline assignment: CDR1 MDHEN and CDR2 SYDVKM. The CDR3, as DNA: TGTGCCAGCAGTTTGCCCTACGGGGGCGCATCCGGGCAGTACTTC. As protein: CASSLPYGGASGQYF.

This clone was found a few times. This rearrangement joins TRBV19 to TRBJ2-1, with a possible D match to TRBD2 (5 bases). CDR3 size: 12 residues. Germline V gene data show CDR1 as LNHDA and CDR2 as SQIVND (reference sequence). V lost 1 base, J lost 12 bases, and 10 bases lay in between. This CDR3 reads CASSIVRGLQFF. In DNA, the CDR3 is TGTGCCAGTAGTATAGTCCGGGGTTTGCAGTTCTTC. Complete variable domain (other parts from reference TRBV19 and TRBJ2-1): DGGITQSPKYLFRKEGQNVTLSCEQNLNHDAMYWYRQDPGQGLRLIYYSQIVNDFQKGDIAEGYSVSREKKESFPLTVTSAQKNPTAFYLCASSIVRGLQFFGPGTRLTVL.

The chain uses TRBV14 and TRBJ1-5; 7 bases line up with TRBD1. CDR1 is SGHDN, CDR2 FVKESK, per germline. The CDR3 totals 18 residues. The V segment lost 4 bases and the J segment 0 bases; nucleotides outside the gene matches: 12. In nucleotides, the CDR3 is TGTGCCAGCAGCCCGTACGGGACAGCTCTATATAGCAATCAGCCCCAGCATTTT. Its protein product is CASSPYGTALYSNQPQHF.

V gene TRBV7-2 combines with J gene TRBJ1-2, with 11 bases identical to TRBD1. This CDR3 has 14 amino acids. J gave up 5 bases and V 5 bases, and 4 bases lay outside the gene matches. Germline CDR1 SGHTA, CDR2 FQGNSA. The chain's CDR3 is CASSAGQGEYGYTF. The CDR3, as DNA: TGTGCCAGCAGCGCGGGACAGGGGGAGTATGGCTACACCTTC.

The chain joins TRBV6-5 to TRBJ1-2; the match to TRBD1 covers 8 bases. Trimming cost V 1 base and J 7 bases; bases outside gene matches: 2. The CDR3 consists of 13 residues. The germline gives CDR1 MNHEY, CDR2 SVGAGI. The CDR3 DNA follows: TGTGCCAGCAGTTACTATCAGGGGGCTGGCTACACCTTC. This encodes CASSYYQGAGYTF.

The V gene is TRBV7-2, the J gene TRBJ2-1, with D perhaps matching TRBD1 or TRBD2 (5 bases each). The ends were cut back, 0 bases at V and 8 bases at J, with 20 bases in the middle. CDR3 length: 17 residues. CDR1 and CDR2 from the germline V gene are SGHTA and FQGNSA. This CDR3 is CASSLALGAGPGYEQFF. CDR3 DNA sequence: TGTGCCAGCAGCTTAGCCCTAGGGGCGGGCCCTGGCTATGAGCAGTTCTTC.

The chain uses TRBV6-5 and TRBJ2-1; 7 bases agree with TRBD2. The CDR3 totals 14 residues. J lost 4 bases, V lost 10 bases, and 10 bases had no gene match. Germline CDR1 MNHEY, CDR2 SVGAGI. Written as DNA, the CDR3 is TGTGCCACCAGAGCTAGCGGAGTATACAATGAGCAGTTCTTC. Its protein is CATRASGVYNEQFF.

This clone was counted once. The gene calls are TRBV19 and TRBJ2-3; tentative D call: TRBD2 (5 bases). The CDR3 runs to 16 residues. V gave up 6 bases and J gave up 6 bases, with 22 bases separating them. The germline V gene encodes CDR1 LNHDA and CDR2 SQIVND (reference sequence). The CDR3 reads CASRFGGSFNFDTQYF. The CDR3 bases are TGTGCCAGTAGATTCGGAGGCAGCTTCAATTTCGATACGCAGTATTTT.

The rearrangement joins TRBV2 to TRBJ1-3, with 7 bases fitting TRBD1. Germline V CDR1 and CDR2: SNHLY, FYNNEI. V was clipped by 7 bases and J by 2 bases; unmatched bases: 11. The CDR3 has 16 residues. Written as DNA, the CDR3 is TGTGCCAGCACTAGAACCCCGGACAGGACTGGAAACACCATATATTTT. It is translated as CASTRTPDRTGNTIYF.

The chain combines TRBV4-2 with TRBJ1-1; the D is unclear. CDR3 length equals 13 residues. With 0 bases removed from V and 5 bases from J, the gap between germline ends came to 7 bases. CDR1 is LGHNA and CDR2 is YNFKEQ in the germline V gene. The CDR3 here is CASSQDLSTEAFF. The CDR3 region has the DNA TGTGCCAGCAGCCAAGATCTTTCGACTGAAGCTTTCTTT.

The chain couples TRBV11-2 to TRBJ2-5; tentatively, D is TRBD1 (5 bases). V was cut by 0 bases and J by 2 bases, with 10 bases left in between. Germline V lookup: CDR1 SGHAT, CDR2 FQNNGV. CDR3 length: 15 residues. The CDR3 DNA follows: TGTGCCAGCAGCTTAGATCCGACAGCACAAGAGACCCAGTACTTC. Its translation is CASSLDPTAQETQYF.

This sequence joins TRBV4-3 and TRBJ2-1; 10 bases match TRBD2. The CDR3 has 21 residues. The germline V gene has CDR1 LGHNA and CDR2 YSLEER. V dropped 0 bases and J dropped 9; count of bases not matched to a gene: 23. The CDR3 bases are TGCGCCAGCAGCCAAGACTTCGGGCTAGGAGCGGGAGGGCCTTCGTCCAGTGAGCAGTTCTTC. It translates to CASSQDFGLGAGGPSSSEQFF.

The gene calls are TRBV5-8 and TRBJ1-5; D uncertain. Trimming cost V 7 bases and J 2 bases, with 16 bases left between them. Germline V gene data show CDR1 as SGHTS and CDR2 as YDEGEE. The CDR3 length is 15 residues. CDR3 loop: CASVRREAGNQPQHF. CDR3 DNA sequence: TGTGCCAGCGTCCGTCGGGAGGCGGGCAATCAGCCCCAGCATTTT.

The V gene is TRBV6-6, the J gene TRBJ2-5; D might be TRBD2 (6 bases). V was trimmed by 4 bases and J by 4 bases, leaving 16 bases between them. The CDR3 runs 15 residues. CDR1 and CDR2 from the germline V gene are MNHNY and SVGAGI (reference sequence). The chain's CDR3 is CASSSKTRVGETQYF. Here the CDR3 DNA reads TGTGCCAGCAGTTCCAAGACTAGAGTGGGAGAGACCCAGTACTTC.

V is TRBV7-2 and J is TRBJ2-7, with 12 bases aligning to TRBD2. Germline V gene data show CDR1 as SGHTA and CDR2 as FQGNSA. The CDR3 has 17 amino acids. The V segment lost 4 bases and the J segment 7 bases; nucleotides outside the gene matches: 14. CDR3 in amino acids: CASSSAGTSGQGWEQYF. The DNA of the CDR3 is TGTGCCAGCAGCTCTGCCGGGACTAGCGGGCAGGGGTGGGAGCAGTACTTC.

The chain couples TRBV18 to TRBJ2-5, with TRBD1 as a possible D gene (6 bases). Germline V CDR1 and CDR2: KGHSH, LQKENI. The CDR3 spans 15 residues. Trimming stripped 3 bases from V and 2 bases from J, with 13 bases between. The CDR3, as DNA: TGTGCCAGCTCACCGGGCAGGGGATTGCAAGAGACCCAGTACTTC. Translation gives CASSPGRGLQETQYF.

For the CDR3, the DNA is TGTGCCATCAGTGCGGGGACAGAGCAGTACTTC. Translating it yields CAISAGTEQYF. V and J are TRBV10-3 and TRBJ2-7; tentatively, D is TRBD1 (6 bases). Trimming removed 4 bases at V and 7 bases at J, with 8 bases between. The CDR3 consists of 11 residues. Germline V lookup: CDR1 ENHRY, CDR2 SYGVKD.

This clone was counted only a few times. This CDR3 reads CASSPRGRSSRSTDTQYF. CDR3 sequence (DNA): TGTGCCAGCAGCCCGAGAGGGCGGTCCTCTCGGAGCACAGATACGCAGTATTTT. The chain recombines TRBV9 with TRBJ2-3; TRBD2 might be the D (5 bases). V lost 4 bases and J lost 0, with 21 bases in between. The CDR3 is 18 amino acids. Germline CDR1 reads SGDLS; CDR2 reads YYNGEE.

V gene TRBV28 combines with J gene TRBJ2-5; D uncertain. Trimming took off 5 bases at V and 2 bases at J, with 18 bases between the two ends. In germline, CDR1 is MDHEN, CDR2 SYDVKM. The CDR3 extends over 16 amino acids. The CDR3 nucleotides are TGTGCCAGCAGTGGGCCCTGGGCTATTGGTCAAGAGACCCAGTACTTC. Translating it yields CASSGPWAIGQETQYF.

This chain connects TRBV10-3 to TRBJ2-5, with TRBD2 matching over 15 bases. The J call is uncertain, as TRBJ2-7 better fits the DNA end. Germline values: CDR1 ENHRY, CDR2 SYGVKD. This CDR3 contains 16 residues. The CDR3: CATSRTSGRASYEQYF. Written as DNA, the CDR3 is TGTGCCACCTCCCGGACTAGCGGGAGGGCATCCTACGAGCAGTACTTC.

The chain couples TRBV11-2 to TRBJ2-2, with 7 positions matching TRBD2. CDR1 and CDR2 (germline): SGHAT, FQNNGV. V shed 8 bases, J shed 7 bases, and the junction held 4 bases outside the gene matches. The CDR3 length is 12 residues. The CDR3 is CASGRAHGELFF. The CDR3 DNA reads as TGTGCCAGCGGGAGGGCTCACGGGGAGCTGTTTTTT.